Detailed here is one TCR beta chain. This specimen comes from a study of monozygotic twins with inflammatory bowel disease. The CDR3 contains 15 residues. CDR1 MNHNS and CDR2 SASEGT come from the germline V gene. TCRdb reanalyzed the 5' RACE reads, giving one entry per CDR3 protein sequence and no DNA. The specimen's table records 170,000 or so distinct CDR3 sequences. The V call is TRBV6-1, the J call TRBJ2-3. The sample comprised blood. This TCR was recovered from a human donor with ulcerative colitis or Crohn's disease, or a healthy co-twin of an affected twin (not recorded which). The chain's CDR3 is CASRTASYSTDTQYF.